The 10 T cell receptor beta chains presented below share a single source sample, sequenced in a study of blood T cell repertoires in COVID-19 (TCRdb year 2020). Libraries were constructed by the immunoSEQ multiplex PCR assay. TCRdb mirrors the immuneACCESS table, restricted to in-frame sequences. Some clones are absent from its copies; in checked studies, under half trace to an unresolved V gene, and the reason for the others is unknown. Present in this sample are 99,000 or so clones, 87% of which were seen just once. In total, the top ten clones hold 15% of the sample. What was sequenced was peripheral blood. Receptors were obtained from a middle-aged man with acute or convalescent COVID-19.

The genes are TRBV28 and TRBJ1-6, with a weak D call TRBD1 (6 bases). Germline CDR1 is MDHEN and CDR2 is SYDVKM. This CDR3 has 16 residues. V shed 2 bases and J shed 10 bases, with 18 bases lying between them. CDR3 loop: CASSLEGGRNFSPLHF. In DNA, the CDR3 is TGTGCCAGCAGTTTAGAGGGGGGGCGGAATTTCTCACCCCTCCACTTT.

V usage is TRBV4-1 and J usage is TRBJ2-1; a possible D gene is TRBD2 (6 bases). The CDR3 covers 20 residues. CDR1 MGHRA and CDR2 YSYEKL come from the germline V gene. V was cut by 3 bases and J by 0 bases, with 24 bases left in between. In nucleotides, the CDR3 is TGCGCCAGCAGCCATTCCACGACGGGGACGGCGGGATCCTCCTACAATGAGCAGTTCTTC. This translates into CASSHSTTGTAGSSYNEQFF.

V and J are TRBV29-1 and TRBJ1-2; the match to TRBD1 covers 8 bases. The J segment lost 4 bases and the V segment lost 0 bases, leaving 4 bases of the junction unmatched. CDR3 size: 14 residues. CDR1 and CDR2 from the germline V gene are SQVTM and ANQGSEA. The CDR3: CSVEDRQGTYGYTF. CDR3 in DNA: TGCAGCGTTGAAGATCGACAGGGGACCTATGGCTACACCTTC.

The gene calls are TRBV27 and TRBJ2-7, with 8 bases fitting TRBD2. Losses at the gene ends were 6 bases for V and 5 bases for J; bases not matched to a gene: 9. The germline CDR1 and CDR2 sequences are MNHEY and SMNVEV (reference sequence). The CDR3 has 14 amino acids. CDR3 coding DNA: TGTGCCAGCAGGAACCCCGGACTAGCACACGAGCAGTACTTC. Amino acid sequence: CASRNPGLAHEQYF.

This clone appeared once. The rearrangement links TRBV7-8 to TRBJ2-1; 14 bases map to TRBD2. V was clipped by 5 bases and J by 0 bases; unmatched bases: 15. This CDR3 has 21 residues. The V gene's germline CDR1 is SGHVS and CDR2 FQNEAQ. CDR3: CASSPRGGLAGVGSSYNEQFF. The CDR3 DNA follows: TGTGCCAGCAGCCCAAGGGGGGGACTAGCGGGAGTGGGGAGCTCCTACAATGAGCAGTTCTTC.

The chain joins TRBV7-8 to TRBJ2-3; 10 bases are shared with TRBD2. The CDR3 has 14 amino acids. V trimming: 5 bases; J trimming: 3 bases; junction bases outside the gene matches: 2. Germline CDR1 reads SGHVS; CDR2 reads FQNEAQ. CDR3: CASSRAGGTDTQYF. CDR3 DNA sequence: TGTGCCAGCAGCCGAGCGGGAGGGACAGATACGCAGTATTTT.

J is TRBJ2-1 and V is TRBV2, with D maybe TRBD2 (6 bases). CDR3 length equals 15 residues. The V and J ends lost 8 bases and 6 bases respectively, with 20 bases between them. In germline, CDR1 is SNHLY, CDR2 FYNNEI. CDR3 region: CASARGLVVFNEQFF. CDR3 coding DNA: TGTGCCAGCGCTCGGGGACTGGTGGTTTTCAATGAGCAGTTCTTC.

The rearrangement joins TRBV5-1 to TRBJ2-6, with D possibly TRBD2 on 6 matching bases. The V gene's germline CDR1 is SGHRS and CDR2 YFSETQ. The germline V and J ends were trimmed by 4 bases and 0 bases, with 11 bases remaining between them. The CDR3 runs to 16 residues. CDR3 bases: TGCGCCAGCAGCCCGGAGGGCATCTCTGGGGCCAACGTCCTGACTTTC. This codes for CASSPEGISGANVLTF. The full variable domain, completed using reference TRBV5-1 and TRBJ2-6, is KAGVTQTPRYLIKTRGQQVTLSCSPISGHRSVSWYQQTPGQGLQFLFEYFSETQRNKGNFPGRFSGRQFSNSRSEMNVSTLELGDSALYLCASSPEGISGANVLTFGAGSRLTVL.

The rearrangement links TRBV20-1 to TRBJ2-1, with 7 positions matching TRBD2. J lost 9 bases, V lost 3 bases, and 8 bases had no gene match. This CDR3 is 13 amino acids long. Germline-derived CDR1 and CDR2 are DFQATT and SNEGSKA (reference sequence). The chain's CDR3 is CSASKAGDGEQFF. In DNA, the CDR3 is TGCAGTGCTAGTAAGGCGGGAGATGGTGAGCAGTTCTTC.

The CDR3 loop is CASTTDAGNTIYF. For the CDR3, the DNA is TGCGCCAGCACGACAGACGCTGGAAACACCATATATTTT. The V gene is TRBV5-1, the J gene TRBJ1-3; D may be TRBD1 (5 bases). CDR1 and CDR2 from the germline V gene are SGHRS and YFSETQ. V shed 6 bases and J shed 2 bases, with 9 bases lying between them. The CDR3 length is 13 residues. Combining the CDR3 with reference TRBV5-1 and TRBJ1-3 gives the whole variable domain KAGVTQTPRYLIKTRGQQVTLSCSPISGHRSVSWYQQTPGQGLQFLFEYFSETQRNKGNFPGRFSGRQFSNSRSEMNVSTLELGDSALYLCASTTDAGNTIYFGEGSWLTVV.